One TCR beta chain is described in this entry. The treatment was: around 19 received Ad26.COV2.S at low or high dose, single or two shots; about 5 received placebo; per-sample allocation not given. The samples were gathered on day 63 after the first injection of vaccine or placebo. Germline V gene sequence: CDR1 SGHAT, CDR2 FQNNGV. CDR3 length equals 15 residues. The V and J ends lost 2 bases and 5 bases, in that order; junction bases with no gene match: 8. This specimen belongs to a study of Ad26.COV2.S vaccination and SARS-CoV-2 variants. On the study more broadly: Of the COV1001 trial arms, the Ad26.COV2.S arm included the donor. Intramuscular Ad26.COV2.S at 5x10^10 or 1x10^11 viral particles.

Some clones are missing from TCRdb's copy, which holds only in-frame ones; the method was immunoSEQ multiplex PCR. The repertoire holds about 350,000 clones, with 75% to 90% as singletons. The source of this sequence is a person between 18 and 65 years old who received the Ad26.COV2.S COVID-19 vaccine or a placebo. The chain is built from TRBV11-2 and TRBJ2-5; 7 positions agree with TRBD2. The sample here was peripheral blood, taken in a trial of Ad26.COV2.S vaccine versus placebo. The CDR3 coding sequence is TGTGCCAGCAGCTTACGTGGGGGAGGGCCGGAGACCCAGTACTTC. Translating it yields CASSLRGGGPETQYF.